This T cell receptor (beta chain) was sequenced in a study of blood T cell repertoires in COVID-19. This clone was detected only once. The CDR3 is made up of 16 amino acids. The V segment lost 6 bases and the J segment 0 bases; nucleotides outside the gene matches: 8. CDR1 SQVTM and CDR2 ANQGSEA come from the germline V gene. The table came from immunoSEQ multiplex PCR; TCRdb's copy has only in-frame clones and leaves some out. Of 85,000 to 95,000 clones listed, around 87% are singletons. Sequenced input: peripheral blood. The chain is built from TRBV29-1 and TRBJ1-1; the match to TRBD1 covers 12 bases. This clonotype was obtained from a woman older than 75 with acute or convalescent COVID-19. In nucleotides, the CDR3 is TGCAGCGTAGCCGGGACAGGGGGCAGGATGAACACTGAAGCTTTCTTT. Protein product: CSVAGTGGRMNTEAFF.